The rows below give T cell receptor beta chains drawn from one sample of a study of shared clonotypes between healthy human individuals. Method: immunoSEQ multiplex PCR; TCRdb's copy keeps in-frame clones and lacks some. The sample holds about a million clones; around 74% are singletons and the top ten take 1.4% to 1.5%. The material sequenced was memory CD4+ T cells sorted from blood. The receptors shown here come from a man aged 18 to 30 in good health. The CDR3 runs from the conserved cysteine through the conserved F or W. D genes are given only for firm matches. Some rows mark clone size as missing; the rest say once, few, many or name a class of expanded clone.

TRBJ1-2 TRBV7-9 - - TGTGCCAGCAGCTGGGACGGGATCTATGGCTACACCTTC CASSWDGIYGYTF
TRBJ2-2 TRBV7-8 - - TGTACCAGCAGGGGAAGGAACACCGGGGAGCTGTTTTTT CTSRGRNTGELFF
TRBJ1-1 TRBV27 TRBD1 - TGTGCCAGCTGGGACAGGGGGCGCGCTGAAGCTTTCTTT CASWDRGRAEAFF
TRBJ2-5 TRBV18 - - TGTGCCAGCTCACCTTTTAAACAAGAGACCCAGTACTTC CASSPFKQETQYF
TRBJ2-3 TRBV2 TRBD2 - TGTGCCAGCAGTGAAGCTGGGACTAGGGGGTATTTT CASSEAGTRGYF
TRBJ1-4 TRBV2 - - TGTGCCAGCAGTGTGGGTGAAAAACTGTTTTTT CASSVGEKLFF
TRBJ2-1 TRBV5-1 TRBD2 once TGCGCCAGCAGCTTGGATGAACTAGCGGGACACAATGAGCAGTTCTTC CASSLDELAGHNEQFF
TRBJ2-3 TRBV6-1 TRBD1 - TGTGCCAGCAGCCCTCGACAGGGGTCAGATACGCAGTATTTT CASSPRQGSDTQYF
TRBJ1-1 TRBV11-1 - many TGTGCCAGCAGCTTAAACAGGGTCGCTGAAGCTTTCTTT CASSLNRVAEAFF
TRBJ1-1 TRBV28 TRBD1 - TGTGCCAGCAAAGGGGGCCCCGGGGACACTGAAGCTTTCTTT CASKGGPGDTEAFF
TRBJ1-2 TRBV11-2 - - TGTGCCAGCAGCTTAGGTTCTACCCCCGCAAGCTATGGCTACACCTTC CASSLGSTPASYGYTF
TRBJ1-5 TRBV6-1 TRBD1 few TGTGCCAGCAGTGAAGTCAGGGGGGGCAATCAGCCCCAGCATTTT CASSEVRGGNQPQHF
TRBJ2-1 TRBV7-2 - - TGTGCCAGCAGCTTAGCGGAAGGGAGCTCCTACAATGAGCAGTTCTTC CASSLAEGSSYNEQFF
TRBJ2-1 TRBV6-4 TRBD2 many TGTGCCAGCAGTGACTGGTCGGGGGGGCTGGGTGAGCAGTTCTTC CASSDWSGGLGEQFF
TRBJ1-6 TRBV6-5 TRBD1 - TGTGCCAGCACCGAGGGGACAGGAGGTTCACCCCTCCACTTT CASTEGTGGSPLHF
TRBJ2-3 TRBV5-4 - - TGTGCCAGCCGTGGGGGAGTTCAAGATACGCAGTATTTT CASRGGVQDTQYF
TRBJ2-7 TRBV5-4 - - TGTGCCAGCAGCTCGGGGCGGGGGCAGTACGAGCAGTACTTC CASSSGRGQYEQYF
TRBJ2-1 TRBV18 - - TGTGCCAGCTCACCCACTCTCTCCTACTACAATGAGCAGTTCTTC CASSPTLSYYNEQFF
TRBJ1-5 TRBV5-6 - - TGTGCCAGCAGTAAAGGGGCCTCCCCGGGGCAGCCCCAGCATTTT CASSKGASPGQPQHF
TRBJ2-3 TRBV9 - once TGTGCCAGCAGCGCGGACAGATCAGATACGCAGTATTTT CASSADRSDTQYF
TRBJ2-5 TRBV5-1 - - TGCGCCAGCACTAGGGTGGCTCAAGAGACCCAGTACTTC CASTRVAQETQYF
TRBJ1-4 TRBV6-5 TRBD1 - TGTGCCAGCAGTTACTCGGGACAGGGGGCGGAAAAACTGTTTTTT CASSYSGQGAEKLFF
TRBJ1-5 TRBV2 - - TGTGCCAGCACCCGGACCGGAGAGCCCCAGCATTTT CASTRTGEPQHF